This TCR beta chain is drawn from a study of regulatory T cells in long-lasting Graves disease. General observations from the study: For persistent Graves' patients, TCR diversity was lower than for newly diagnosed ones. Persistent patients had a count of shared public clonotypes (about 2,700) that exceeded that of new patients (approximately 1,000).

The time point here: persistent/refractory GD, antithyroid drugs over 5 years with positive TRAb. From PBMCs, RNA was extracted and then used to make the TCR library. From each patient, nine milliliters of peripheral blood was drawn and collected into an EDTA anticoagulant tube. Construction of the TCR beta libraries employed iRepertoire HTBI primers in conjunction with Arm-PCR of CDR3 regions. TCRdb re-derived calls from the multiplex PCR reads in MiXCR, one entry per CDR3 protein. Altogether some 420,000 distinct CDR3 sequences are present, approximately 23% being singletons, with the ten largest covering around 14%. This clonotype was observed a handful of times. Its specificity is not known. The receptor was derived from a female donor with Graves disease. The specimen comprised peripheral blood mononuclear cells (PBMCs), sampled when the disease was refractory, from a patient treated with antithyroid drugs.

CDR3 DNA sequence: TGTGCCAGCAGCTCCGCCAAGGACAGGGTATACGAGCAGTACTTC. This gives the protein CASSSAKDRVYEQYF. The chain links TRBV7-9 to TRBJ2-7; 8 bases agree with TRBD1. Per the germline V gene, CDR1 is SEHNR and CDR2 is FQNEAQ (reference sequence). The length of the CDR3 is 15 residues. The V segment lost 4 bases and the J segment 4 bases; nucleotides outside the gene matches: 9. Together with reference TRBV7-9 and TRBJ2-7, the CDR3 gives the full variable domain: DTGVSQNPRHKITKRGQNVTFRCDPISEHNRLYWYRQTLGQGPEFLTYFQNEAQLEKSRLLSDRFSAERPKGSFSTLEIQRTEQGDSAMYLCASSSAKDRVYEQYFGPGTRLTVT.